The 4 T cell receptor beta chains listed next were all sequenced from one sample in a study of blood T cell repertoires in COVID-19. The table came from immunoSEQ multiplex PCR; TCRdb's copy has only in-frame clones and leaves some out. The data hold 90,000 to 110,000 clones, with just under 90% observed a single time. The sequenced material came from peripheral blood. These receptors all come from a human donor in a cohort sampled during active COVID-19.

The chain links TRBV3-1 (or the pseudogene TRBV3-2) to TRBJ1-1; TRBD1 aligns across 10 bases. With V trimmed by 6 bases and J by 3 bases, 7 bases remained unmatched. The CDR3 covers 15 residues. CDR1 and CDR2 from the germline V gene are LGHDT and YNNKEL (reference sequence). The CDR3, as DNA: TGTGCCAGCAGGCAATCCGGGACAGGGGACACTGAAGCTTTCTTT. This translates into CASRQSGTGDTEAFF.

V gene TRBV9 combines with J gene TRBJ2-5, with D possibly being TRBD2 (5 bases). CDR1 and CDR2 (germline): SGDLS, YYNGEE. V dropped 0 bases and J dropped 2 bases, with 14 bases sitting between them. The CDR3 runs 16 residues. The CDR3 bases are TGTGCCAGCAGCGTAGGAGGGTTTGGGTTACAAGAGACCCAGTACTTC. This gives the protein CASSVGGFGLQETQYF.

The chain employs TRBV18 and TRBJ1-5; no firm D call. Trimming took 1 base from V and 3 from J, leaving 13 bases between them. CDR1 and CDR2 from the germline V gene are KGHSH and LQKENI. CDR3 length equals 16 residues. CDR3: CASSPLPPGSNQPQHF. CDR3 sequence (DNA): TGTGCCAGCTCACCACTCCCCCCGGGGTCCAATCAGCCCCAGCATTTT.

CDR3 bases: TGTGCCAGCAGCCGCCGGACAGGCTCTGGAAACACCATATATTTT. Its translation: CASSRRTGSGNTIYF. The chain is built from TRBV3-1 (or the pseudogene TRBV3-2) and TRBJ1-3, with 7 bases that match TRBD1. Losses at the gene ends were 4 bases for V and 0 bases for J; bases not matched to a gene: 3. Per the germline V gene, CDR1 is LGHDT and CDR2 is YNNKEL (reference sequence). CDR3 size: 15 residues.